This T cell receptor beta chain derives from a study of follicular helper T cells after annual influenza vaccination. Clones were read by immunoSEQ multiplex PCR, and TCRdb kept only the in-frame ones, dropping some. The sample consists of 8,500 to 10,000 clones, 80% to 90% of them appearing once. Study conclusions and caveats: Productive TCRB sequences came from only roughly 10-20% of cells. Day 7 ICOS+CD38+ clones were most often found later in ICOS-CD38- cTfh cells.

A note on this clone: Its antigen remains unknown.

Specified time point: 2015-2016 season, pre-vaccination. Cells are cTfh (non-naive CD4+CXCR5+PD-1+), split by ICOS and CD38 into double-positive or double-negative. The TCR comes from an adult who received the influenza vaccine. The specimen comprised CXCR5+ CD38- circulating T follicular helper cells from blood, sampled on the day of influenza vaccination. The subset here: circulating Tfh, non-naive CD4+CXCR5+PD-1+ (ICOS+CD38+ or ICOS-CD38-).

CDR3 in DNA: TGTGCCAGCAGCTGGGTGACTAGCGGGGGGGCGGCGGATACGCAGTATTTT. Its translation is CASSWVTSGGAADTQYF. This chain joins TRBV5-4 and TRBJ2-3, with 14 bases aligning to TRBD2. Per germline, CDR1 SGHNT and CDR2 YYREEE (reference sequence). This CDR3 is built from 17 residues. Losses at the gene ends were 3 bases for V and 6 bases for J; bases not matched to a gene: 9.